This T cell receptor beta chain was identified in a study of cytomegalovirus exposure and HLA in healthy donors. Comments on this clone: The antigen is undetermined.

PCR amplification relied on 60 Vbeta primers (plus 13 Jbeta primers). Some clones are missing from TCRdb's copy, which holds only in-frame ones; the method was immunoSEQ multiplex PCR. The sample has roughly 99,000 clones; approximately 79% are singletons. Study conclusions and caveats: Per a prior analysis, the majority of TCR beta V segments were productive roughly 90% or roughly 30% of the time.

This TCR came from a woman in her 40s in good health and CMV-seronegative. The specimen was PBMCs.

In DNA form, the CDR3 reads TGTGCCAGCTCACCAACGGAGACTAACACCGGGGAGCTGTTTTTT. Protein sequence: CASSPTETNTGELFF. This chain joins TRBV18 and TRBJ2-2; D not resolved. The germline CDR1 and CDR2 sequences are KGHSH and LQKENI. The CDR3 loop spans 15 amino acids. Trimming removed 2 bases from V and 2 bases from J, with 9 bases in between.